The T cell receptor beta chain under discussion was sequenced for a study of CD8+CD57+ T cells in acquired aplastic anemia. Whole-study context: DNA per sorted CD4+ or CD8+ sample ranged about 0.2 to 27.4 ug, averaging roughly 3.2 ug.

Germline-derived CDR1 and CDR2 are SEHNR and FQNEAQ (reference sequence). V was cut by 5 bases and J by 10 bases, with 12 bases left in between. The CDR3 runs 13 residues. Points from the study as a whole: Significant differences in CD8+ Simpson's diversity were not observed between patients and controls. Twenty-nine sequences, all CD8+ CDR3, were shared between patients and controls.

The sample holds one count of this clonotype. Its antigen is undetermined. Genomic DNA, serving as template, underwent TCR beta VDJ and CDR3 profiling. MiXCR, applied by TCRdb to the reads, yields one record per CDR3 protein. The top ten hold 8% of the sample, which has about 270,000 distinct CDR3 sequences, 50% to 70% seen once. This sequence joins TRBV7-9 and TRBJ1-6; D perhaps matches TRBD1 (5 bases). This clonotype was obtained from a human donor with severe aplastic anemia or a healthy control (not recorded which). The material sequenced was sorted CD4+, CD8+, or CD8+CD57+ T cells (not recorded which) from PBMCs. The CDR3 sequence: CASSRGGGSPLHF. The CDR3 coding sequence is TGTGCCAGCAGCCGTGGGGGTGGCTCACCCCTCCACTTT.